This TCR beta chain emerged from a study of technical replicates of blood from a handful of donors. Produced via immunoSEQ multiplex PCR; TCRdb's table is partial and in-frame only. The repertoire holds about 69,000 clones, with 80% to 90% as singletons. This CDR3 is 15 amino acids long. The junction had 3 bases not matched to a gene; V was cut back by 0 bases and J by 3 bases. Germline V CDR1 and CDR2: LGHNA, YSLEER. The chain has TRBV4-3 and TRBJ2-7; 9 nucleotides align to TRBD2. The TCR was taken from a human donor in good health. Some clones in this sample may be carry-over from other donors' samples. Sequencing was carried out using PBMCs. CDR3 nucleotides: TGCGCCAGCAGCCAAGATAGCGGGGGTATCTACGAGCAGTACTTC. Residues: CASSQDSGGIYEQYF.